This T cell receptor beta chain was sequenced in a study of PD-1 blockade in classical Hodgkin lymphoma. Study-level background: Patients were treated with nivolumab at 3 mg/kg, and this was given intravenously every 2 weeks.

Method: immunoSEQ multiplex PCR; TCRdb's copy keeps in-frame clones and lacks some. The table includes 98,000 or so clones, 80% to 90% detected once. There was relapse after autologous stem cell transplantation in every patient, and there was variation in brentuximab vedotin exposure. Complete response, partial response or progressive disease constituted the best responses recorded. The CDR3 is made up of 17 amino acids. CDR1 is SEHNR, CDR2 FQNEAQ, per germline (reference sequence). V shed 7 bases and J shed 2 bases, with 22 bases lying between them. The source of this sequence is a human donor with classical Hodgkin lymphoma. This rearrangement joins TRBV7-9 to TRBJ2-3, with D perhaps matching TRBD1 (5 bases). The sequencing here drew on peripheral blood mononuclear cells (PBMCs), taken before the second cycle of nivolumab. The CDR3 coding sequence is TGTGCCAGCACCCCGATCTGGGGCGGAAGCCTCACAGATACGCAGTATTTT. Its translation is CASTPIWGGSLTDTQYF.